Given below is one TCR beta chain in context. It lacks a known antigen. No base quality values were provided; no much bigger clone lies one nucleotide off. This specimen belongs to a study of blood T cell repertoires in COVID-19 (TCRdb year 2020). About the full investigation: The collaborator samples originated in the United States, Italy and Spain and spanned the acute and convalescent phases of COVID-19. Where available, HLA class I and class II types were taken from metadata supplied by the sample provider and were not determined by assay-based typing. Subjects who had been exposed to COVID-19, were actively infected with it, or had recovered from it provided the deeply sampled blood TCRbeta repertoires that made up the dataset. The material from the prospective study consisted of cDNA or gDNA derived from T cells, B-cell-depleted T cells, or PBMCs. Nearly every sample came with metadata listing a de-identified subject ID, COVID-19 status, age in years and sex. The repertoires were released in a freely available public database meant as a resource for research on the immune response to SARS-CoV-2. Samples were obtained from the ongoing ImmuneRACE study (first 160 participants) and from some 1,300 subjects provided by 6 global collaborators.

From its cysteine to its phenylalanine, the CDR3 spans 14 amino acids. Here the CDR3 DNA is all that survives: 42 bases in frame from base 1. In the germline V gene (reference sequence), CDR1 corresponds to SEHNR and CDR2 to FQNEAQ. V sheds 1 base and J sheds 5 bases, leaving 8 bases between their ends. Whole blood was collected in K2EDTA tubes by collaborating institutions according to the institutions' own protocols. For TCRbeta analysis, collaborator samples were shipped as frozen whole blood, as isolated PBMCs, or as DNA extracted from either sample type. TCRbeta CDR3 regions were amplified from genomic DNA using the immunoSEQ Assay, a bias-controlled multiplex PCR. The authors' pipeline ran thus. Within the assay, amplification of reference gene primers was used to estimate how many nucleated cells each sample contained. Sequence reads were collapsed and filtered to measure the absolute abundance of every unique TCRbeta CDR3 rearrangement. For each sample, productive Simpson clonality was calculated as the square root of Simpson's diversity index over productive rearrangements. In TCRdb, the immuneACCESS table is reduced to in-frame sequences with V and J assigned. These tables do not hold every clone; where another copy was compared, an unresolved V gene accounts for under half, and the others remain unexplained. Clone size and V and J calls were adopted from that table, with D and trimming inferred from the DNA. The sample records about 38,000 clones, about nine tenths of which are singletons. The ten largest clonotypes hold 7.2% of the sample.

Overall results and qualifications from the work: How much clinical and demographic metadata was included differed by source and by participant, and the metadata was provided uncurated.

Sequenced material: peripheral blood. The receptor chain draws on TRBV7-9 and TRBJ2-2, with TRBD2 tentatively as D gene (5 bases match). This receptor was identified in a human donor in a cohort sampled during active COVID-19. CDR3 sequence: CASSLVRGTGELFF. The DNA sequence follows: TGTGCCAGCAGCTTAGTTCGGGGTACCGGGGAGCTGTTTTTT.